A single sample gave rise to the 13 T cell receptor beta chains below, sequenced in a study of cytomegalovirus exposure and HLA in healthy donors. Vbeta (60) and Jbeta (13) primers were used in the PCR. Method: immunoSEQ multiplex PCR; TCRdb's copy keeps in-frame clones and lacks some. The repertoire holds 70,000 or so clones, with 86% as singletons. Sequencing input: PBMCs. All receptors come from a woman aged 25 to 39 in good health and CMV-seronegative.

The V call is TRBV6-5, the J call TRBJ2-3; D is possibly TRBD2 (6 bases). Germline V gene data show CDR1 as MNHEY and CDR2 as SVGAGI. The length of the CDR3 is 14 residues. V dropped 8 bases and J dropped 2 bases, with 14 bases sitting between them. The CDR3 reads CASSQRTNTDTQYF. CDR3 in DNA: TGTGCCAGCTCCCAAAGGACTAACACAGATACGCAGTATTTT.

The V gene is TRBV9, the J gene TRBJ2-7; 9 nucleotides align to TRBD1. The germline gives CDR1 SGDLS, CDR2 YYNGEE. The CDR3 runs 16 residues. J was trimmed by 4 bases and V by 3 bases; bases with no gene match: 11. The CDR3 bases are TGTGCCAGCAGCGGCGAAGGGACAGGGAGGGTTTACGAGCAGTACTTC. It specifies CASSGEGTGRVYEQYF.

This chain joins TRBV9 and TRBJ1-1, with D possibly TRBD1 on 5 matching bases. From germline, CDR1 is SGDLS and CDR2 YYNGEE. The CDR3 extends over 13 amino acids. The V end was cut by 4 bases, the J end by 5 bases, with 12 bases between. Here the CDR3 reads CASSPRVTTEAFF. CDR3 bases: TGTGCCAGCAGCCCCAGGGTGACAACTGAAGCTTTCTTT.

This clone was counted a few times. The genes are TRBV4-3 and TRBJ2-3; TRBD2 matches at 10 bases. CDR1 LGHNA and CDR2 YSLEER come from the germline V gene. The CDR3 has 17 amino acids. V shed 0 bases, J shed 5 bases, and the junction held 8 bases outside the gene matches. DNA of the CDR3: TGCGCCAGCAGCCAAGATAGGCTAGCGGGAGATGGAGATACGCAGTATTTT. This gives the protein CASSQDRLAGDGDTQYF.

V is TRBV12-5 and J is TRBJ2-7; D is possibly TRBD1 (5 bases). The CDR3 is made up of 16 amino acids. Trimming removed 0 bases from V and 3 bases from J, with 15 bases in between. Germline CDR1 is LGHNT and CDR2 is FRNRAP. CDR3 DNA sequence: TGTGCTAGTGGTTTGGTAACATCGGGCAGGGTCTACGAGCAGTACTTC. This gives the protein CASGLVTSGRVYEQYF.

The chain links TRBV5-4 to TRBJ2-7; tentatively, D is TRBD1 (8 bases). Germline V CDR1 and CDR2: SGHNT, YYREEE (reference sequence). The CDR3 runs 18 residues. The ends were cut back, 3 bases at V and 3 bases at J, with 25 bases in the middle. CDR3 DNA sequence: TGTGCCAGCAGCTCCAGGGGGCTAGCGGCCCTGCGGCGCTACGAGCAGTACTTC. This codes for CASSSRGLAALRRYEQYF. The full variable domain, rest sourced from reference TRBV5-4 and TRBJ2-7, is ETGVTQSPTHLIKTRGQQVTLRCSSQSGHNTVSWYQQALGQGPQFIFQYYREEENGRGNFPPRFSGLQFPNYSSELNVNALELDDSALYLCASSSRGLAALRRYEQYFGPGTRLTVT.

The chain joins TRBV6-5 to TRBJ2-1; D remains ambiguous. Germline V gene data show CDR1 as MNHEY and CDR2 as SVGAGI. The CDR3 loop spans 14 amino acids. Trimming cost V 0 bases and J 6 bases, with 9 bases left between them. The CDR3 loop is CASSYSLAPNEQFF. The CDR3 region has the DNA TGTGCCAGCAGTTACTCACTCGCTCCCAATGAGCAGTTCTTC.

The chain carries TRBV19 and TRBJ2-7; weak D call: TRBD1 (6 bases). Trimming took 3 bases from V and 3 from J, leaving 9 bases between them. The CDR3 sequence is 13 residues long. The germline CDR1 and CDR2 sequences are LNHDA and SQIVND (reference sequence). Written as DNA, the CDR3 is TGTGCCAGTAGTATTACGGACAGCTACGAGCAGTACTTC. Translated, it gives CASSITDSYEQYF.

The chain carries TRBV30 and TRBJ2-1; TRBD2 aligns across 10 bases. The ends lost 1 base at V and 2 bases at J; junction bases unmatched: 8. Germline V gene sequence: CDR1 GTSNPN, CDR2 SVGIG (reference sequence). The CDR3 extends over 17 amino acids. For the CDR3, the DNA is TGTGCCTGGAGTGGTGGAGCTAGCGGGAGTCCCTACAATGAGCAGTTCTTC. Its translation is CAWSGGASGSPYNEQFF.

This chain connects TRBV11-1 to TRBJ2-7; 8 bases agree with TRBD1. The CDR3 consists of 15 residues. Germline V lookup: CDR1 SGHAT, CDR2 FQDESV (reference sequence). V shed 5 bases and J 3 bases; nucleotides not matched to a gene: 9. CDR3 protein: CASSQNPGQGYEQYF. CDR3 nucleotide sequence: TGTGCCAGCAGCCAAAATCCTGGACAGGGCTACGAGCAGTACTTC. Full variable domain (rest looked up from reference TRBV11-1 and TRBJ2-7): EAEVAQSPRYKITEKSQAVAFWCDPISGHATLYWYRQILGQGPELLVQFQDESVVDDSQLPKDRFSAERLKGVDSTLKIQPAELGDSAMYLCASSQNPGQGYEQYFGPGTRLTVT.

CDR3 sequence reads: CASSPRRGDTQYF. The CDR3 DNA reads TGTGCCAGCTCACCCAGGAGGGGAGATACGCAGTATTTT. The V and J genes are TRBV18 and TRBJ2-3; maybe TRBD2 (6 bases). CDR1 is KGHSH and CDR2 is LQKENI in the germline V gene. The CDR3 sequence is 13 residues long. Trimming stripped 3 bases from V and 5 bases from J, with 9 bases between.

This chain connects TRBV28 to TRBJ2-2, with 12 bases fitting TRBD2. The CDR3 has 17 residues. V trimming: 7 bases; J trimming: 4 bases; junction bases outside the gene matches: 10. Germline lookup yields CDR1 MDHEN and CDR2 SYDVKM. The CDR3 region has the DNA TGTGCCAGCACCCCGACTAGCGGGAGAGTAAGCACCGGGGAGCTGTTTTTT. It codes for CASTPTSGRVSTGELFF.

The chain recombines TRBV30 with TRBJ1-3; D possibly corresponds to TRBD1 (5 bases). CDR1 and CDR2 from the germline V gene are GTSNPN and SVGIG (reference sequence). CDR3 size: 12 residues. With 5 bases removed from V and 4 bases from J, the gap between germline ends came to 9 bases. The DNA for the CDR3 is TGTGCCTGGGGGGACTCAGGAAACACCATATATTTT. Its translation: CAWGDSGNTIYF.